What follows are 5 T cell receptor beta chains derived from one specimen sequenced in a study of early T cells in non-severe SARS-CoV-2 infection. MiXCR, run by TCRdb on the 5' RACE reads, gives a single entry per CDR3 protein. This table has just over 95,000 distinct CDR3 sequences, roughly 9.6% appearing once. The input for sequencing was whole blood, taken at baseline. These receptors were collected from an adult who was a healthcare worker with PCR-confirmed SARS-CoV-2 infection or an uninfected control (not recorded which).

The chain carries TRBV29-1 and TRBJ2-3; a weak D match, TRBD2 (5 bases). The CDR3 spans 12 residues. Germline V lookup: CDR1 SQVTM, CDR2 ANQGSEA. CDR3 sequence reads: CSAEPRDDTQYF. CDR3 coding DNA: TGCAGTGCCGAGCCACGGGATGATACGCAGTATTTT.

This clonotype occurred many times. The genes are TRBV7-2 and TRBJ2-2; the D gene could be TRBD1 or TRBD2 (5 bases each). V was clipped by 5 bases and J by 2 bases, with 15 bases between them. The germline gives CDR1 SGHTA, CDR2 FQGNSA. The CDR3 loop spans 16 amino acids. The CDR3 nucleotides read TGTGCCAGCAGCCTATCCGGGACCGGTAACACCGGGGAGCTGTTTTTT. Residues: CASSLSGTGNTGELFF.

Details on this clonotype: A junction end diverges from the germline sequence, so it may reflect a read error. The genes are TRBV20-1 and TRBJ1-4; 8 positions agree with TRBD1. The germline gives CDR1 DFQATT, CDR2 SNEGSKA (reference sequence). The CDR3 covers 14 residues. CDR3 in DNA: TGCAGTGCTATAAAGGGACAGGCTAATGAAAAACTTTTTTTT. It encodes CSAIKGQANEKLFF.

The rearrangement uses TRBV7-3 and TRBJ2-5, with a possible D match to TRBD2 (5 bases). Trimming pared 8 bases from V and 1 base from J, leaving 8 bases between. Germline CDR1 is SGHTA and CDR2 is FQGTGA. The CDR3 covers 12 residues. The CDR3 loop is CASVTSQETQYF. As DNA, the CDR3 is TGTGCCAGCGTCACTAGCCAAGAGACCCAGTACTTC.

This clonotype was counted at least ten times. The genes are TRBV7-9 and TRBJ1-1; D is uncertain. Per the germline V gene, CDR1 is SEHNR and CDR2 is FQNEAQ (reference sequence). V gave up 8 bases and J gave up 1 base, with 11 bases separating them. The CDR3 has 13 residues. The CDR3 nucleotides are TGTGCCAGCTTCTCCCGGGAGAACACTGAAGCTTTCTTT. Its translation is CASFSRENTEAFF.